This T cell receptor beta chain emerged from a study of prognosis after radiotherapy for stage I lung cancer (dated by TCRdb to the early 2020s). Study-wide context: Between April 2018 and January 2019, approximately 18 stage I NSCLC patients were enrolled in Nanjing, China. Enrolled patients comprised 14 to 15 with newly diagnosed primary stage I lung tumors and roughly 5 with oligometastatic NSCLC after surgical resection of the primary tumor. All patients were considered medically inoperable, owing to comorbidities in about 13 and refusal of surgery in over 5. The cohort included approximately 13 men and roughly 6 women, with a median age of approximately 74 years and a range of roughly 53 to 90 years. On tumor histology, more than ten patients had adenocarcinoma and several had squamous cell carcinoma. Using image-guided IMRT or VMAT, SBRT was delivered in 3 to 5 fractions at a biologically effective dose of at least 100 Gy. In every patient, SBRT was given without any concurrent therapy. Distant metastases were developed by four of the 19 patients after SBRT, at a median of roughly 7 months, whereas no significant progression was observed in the other 15 patients. This study profiled peripheral blood TCR beta repertoires from stage I NSCLC patients before and after stereotactic body radiotherapy and linked the repertoires to distant failure. A total of about 38 blood samples from around 20 patients were sequenced, with one sample obtained before and one obtained after SBRT for each patient. The full study reports these points: Unique TCR clone counts fell after SBRT (median 10,088 before versus more than 6,500 after; Wilcoxon paired P=0.011). The study was limited by its small cohort and short follow-up, and the findings require independent validation. TRBV and TRBJ usage frequencies reportedly differed by metastasis status, in two V genes at baseline and in some 10 V and two J genes after SBRT. Whether the expanded TCR clones were tumor-specific was not determined. All reported P values were unadjusted for multiple comparisons. Post-SBRT Shannon entropy and its change from baseline were lower in patients who developed distant metastases; baseline Shannon entropy was not associated with metastases.

This clonotype showed up many times. The target of this receptor is not known. Per-nucleotide qualities are absent, and no much larger clonotype sits a single base away. Two rounds of multiplex PCR were performed to amplify the TCR beta CDR3 region from genomic DNA. In the first PCR round, primers specific to each TRBV and TRBJ gene were used, and the primer sequences were filed in Chinese patent CN105087789A. Universal primers were used in the second PCR round. The Roche High Pure PCR Template Preparation Kit was used to extract genomic DNA from the frozen PBMCs. Libraries were sequenced paired-end with 151 bp reads on an Illumina HiSeq 3000. In the paper's pipeline: CutAdapt was used to remove raw reads lacking the multiplex PCR primer sequences. Using PEAR, the high-quality paired reads were merged into contigs. MiXCR assigned TRB V, D and J gene segments to each contig by aligning to reference sequences. CDR3 sequences were clustered by base quality and sequence similarity to remove sequencing errors. Diversity was measured as Shannon entropy normalized by the natural log of productive TCR sequence number. One minus Shannon entropy divided by the natural log of the number of unique clonotypes was used as the definition of clonality. Using the Youden index from ROC curves, the researchers picked the repertoire-metric cut-offs for progression-free survival, and all analyses were carried out in R 3.5.3. The public reads were run again by TCRdb, first through fastp at Q25 and then through MiXCR, and only productive beta chains were kept. Every entry covers one CDR3 protein and lists the most common genes and DNA from its rows. TCRdb, not the authors, supplied the V and J calls. A total of around 26,000 distinct CDR3 sequences appear in this sample, approximately 29% of them only once. 30% to 45% of the sample comes from the top ten.

No patient had a history of other malignancies or prior chemotherapy or radiotherapy, and all had node-negative disease on CT and PET/CT. At each of the two time points, 5.5 to 7.5 milliliters of peripheral venous blood were collected into EDTA tubes. Ficoll-Paque Plus density-gradient centrifugation was used to isolate PBMCs. Samples were stored at -80°C immediately after collection until analysis. Counted from cysteine to phenylalanine, this CDR3 has 14 amino acids. Kept here is only the CDR3 DNA, which spans 42 bases and is read in frame from base 1. The junction shows trimming of 5 bases on V and 9 bases on J, and the gene matches do not reach 11 bases of it. From the germline V gene, CDR1 is SGHRS and CDR2 is YFSETQ.

The clonotype originates from a donor older than 45 with non-small cell lung cancer. Sequences were derived from PBMCs, sampled before or after stereotactic body radiation therapy (not recorded which). The rearranged chain carries TRBV5-1 and TRBJ2-7, with TRBD2 identical over 10 junction bases. CDR3 region: CASRPSGGAKVQYF. The nucleotide sequence is given as TGCGCCAGCAGACCGAGCGGGGGGGCTAAGGTGCAGTACTTC.